This T cell receptor (beta chain) came from a study of control samples from healthy donors and cancer patients. The repertoire was sequenced with immunoSEQ multiplex PCR; TCRdb's copy has only in-frame clones and lacks some. The sample comprises about 89,000 clones, roughly nine tenths of which are singletons, and around a fifth rests with the top ten. Remarks on this clone: The junction departs from germline at one end; a sequencing error may be responsible.

Germline V lookup: CDR1 MNHNY, CDR2 SVGAGI (reference sequence). The CDR3 sequence is 15 residues long. This chain links TRBV6-6 with TRBJ2-7; possibly TRBD1 or TRBD2 for D (5 bases each). The TCR was taken from a man aged 25 to 40 in good health. Sample: blood. CDR3 coding DNA: TGTGCCAGCAGTTACCGGGACGGAGTTGCCTACGAGCAGTACTTT. This codes for CASSYRDGVAYEQYF.